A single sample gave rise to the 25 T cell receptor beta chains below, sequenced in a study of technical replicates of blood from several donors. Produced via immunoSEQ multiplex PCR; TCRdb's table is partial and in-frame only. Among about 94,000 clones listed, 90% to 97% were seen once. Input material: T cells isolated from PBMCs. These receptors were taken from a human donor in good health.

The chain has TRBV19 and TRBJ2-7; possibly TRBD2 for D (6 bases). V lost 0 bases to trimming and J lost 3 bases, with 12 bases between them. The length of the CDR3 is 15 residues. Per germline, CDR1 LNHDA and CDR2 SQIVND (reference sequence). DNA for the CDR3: TGTGCCAGTAGTATAGATCTGGGGGGAGTCTACGAGCAGTACTTC. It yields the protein CASSIDLGGVYEQYF.

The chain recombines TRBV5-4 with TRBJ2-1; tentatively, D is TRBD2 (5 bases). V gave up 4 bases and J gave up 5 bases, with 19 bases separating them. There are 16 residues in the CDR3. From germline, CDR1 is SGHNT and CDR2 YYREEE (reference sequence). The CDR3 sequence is CASSVQLAVGNNEQFF. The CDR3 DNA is TGTGCCAGCAGCGTCCAGCTAGCTGTAGGGAACAATGAGCAGTTCTTC.

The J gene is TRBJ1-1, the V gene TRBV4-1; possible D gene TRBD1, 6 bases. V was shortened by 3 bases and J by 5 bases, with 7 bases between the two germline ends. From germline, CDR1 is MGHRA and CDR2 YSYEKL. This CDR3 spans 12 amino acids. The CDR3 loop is CASSQGTTEAFF. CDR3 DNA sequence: TGCGCCAGCAGCCAGGGGACAACTGAAGCTTTCTTT.

CDR3 amino acids: CATSRDRSNNEQFF. DNA of the CDR3: TGTGCCACCAGCAGAGATCGGAGTAACAATGAGCAGTTCTTC. This chain links TRBV15 with TRBJ2-1; D is unclear. V gave up 0 bases and J gave up 5 bases, with 8 bases separating them. Germline CDR1 reads LNHNV; CDR2 reads YYDKDF (reference sequence). The CDR3 has 14 amino acids.

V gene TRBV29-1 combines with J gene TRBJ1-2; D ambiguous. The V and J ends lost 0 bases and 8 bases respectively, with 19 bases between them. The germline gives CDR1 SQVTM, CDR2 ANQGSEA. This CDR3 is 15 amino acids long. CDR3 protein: CSVEDPGYLYGGYTF. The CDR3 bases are TGCAGCGTTGAAGATCCGGGATACCTATATGGGGGCTACACCTTC.

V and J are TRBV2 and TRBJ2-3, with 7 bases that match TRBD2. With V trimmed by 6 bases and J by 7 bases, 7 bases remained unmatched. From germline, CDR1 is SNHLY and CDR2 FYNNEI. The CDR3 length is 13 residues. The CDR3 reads CASRAGVLNTQYF. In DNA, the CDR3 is TGTGCCAGCAGGGCGGGGGTTTTAAATACGCAGTATTTT. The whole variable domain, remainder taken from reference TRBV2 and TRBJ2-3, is EPEVTQTPSHQVTQMGQEVILRCVPISNHLYFYWYRQILGQKVEFLVSFYNNEISEKSEIFDDQFSVERPDGSNFTLKIRSTKLEDSAMYFCASRAGVLNTQYFGPGTRLTVL.

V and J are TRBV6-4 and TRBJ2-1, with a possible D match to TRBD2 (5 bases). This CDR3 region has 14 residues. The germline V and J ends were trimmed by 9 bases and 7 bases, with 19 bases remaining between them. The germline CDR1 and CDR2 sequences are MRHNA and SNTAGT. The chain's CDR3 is CARTASPPDNEQFF. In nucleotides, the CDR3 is TGTGCCAGGACCGCTAGCCCCCCGGATAATGAGCAGTTCTTC.

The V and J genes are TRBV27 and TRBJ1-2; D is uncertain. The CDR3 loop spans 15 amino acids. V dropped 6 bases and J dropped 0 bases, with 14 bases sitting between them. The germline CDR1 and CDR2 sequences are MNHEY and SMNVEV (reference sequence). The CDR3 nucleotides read TGTGCCAGCAGCCTTGAGGCGAAAGCTAACTATGGCTACACCTTC. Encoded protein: CASSLEAKANYGYTF.

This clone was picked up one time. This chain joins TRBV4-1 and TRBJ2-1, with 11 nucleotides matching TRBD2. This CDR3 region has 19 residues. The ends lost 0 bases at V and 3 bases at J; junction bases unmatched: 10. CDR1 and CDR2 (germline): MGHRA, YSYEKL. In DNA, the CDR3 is TGCGCCAGCAGCCAAGACCCCTTACTAGCGGGAGCAATCTACAATGAGCAGTTCTTC. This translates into CASSQDPLLAGAIYNEQFF.

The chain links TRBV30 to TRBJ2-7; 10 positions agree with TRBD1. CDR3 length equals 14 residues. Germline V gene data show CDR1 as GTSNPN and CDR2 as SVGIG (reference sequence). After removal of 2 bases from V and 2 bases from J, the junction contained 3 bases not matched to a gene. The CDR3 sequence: CAWSRGTGAYEQYF. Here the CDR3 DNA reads TGTGCCTGGAGTAGGGGGACAGGGGCCTACGAGCAGTACTTC.

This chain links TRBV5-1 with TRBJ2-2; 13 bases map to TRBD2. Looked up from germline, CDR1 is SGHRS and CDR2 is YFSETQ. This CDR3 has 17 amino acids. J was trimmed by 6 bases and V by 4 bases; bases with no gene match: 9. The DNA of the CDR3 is TGCGCCAGCAGCCAGGGACTAGCGGGACTTGTATCCGGGGAGCTGTTTTTT. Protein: CASSQGLAGLVSGELFF.

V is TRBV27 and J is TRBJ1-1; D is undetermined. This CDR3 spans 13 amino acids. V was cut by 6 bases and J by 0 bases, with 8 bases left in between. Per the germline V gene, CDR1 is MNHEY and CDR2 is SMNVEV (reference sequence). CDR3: CASRRRVNTEAFF. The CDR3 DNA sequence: TGTGCCAGCAGGAGAAGAGTGAACACTGAAGCTTTCTTT.

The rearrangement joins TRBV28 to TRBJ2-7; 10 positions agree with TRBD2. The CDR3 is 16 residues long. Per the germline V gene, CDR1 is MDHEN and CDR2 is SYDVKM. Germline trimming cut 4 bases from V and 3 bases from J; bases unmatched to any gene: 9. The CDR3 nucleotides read TGTGCCAGCAGTTCACACCCGGGACTAGCGTACTACGAGCAGTACTTC. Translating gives CASSSHPGLAYYEQYF. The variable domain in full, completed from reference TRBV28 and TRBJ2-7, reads DVKVTQSSRYLVKRTGEKVFLECVQDMDHENMFWYRQDPGLGLRLIYFSYDVKMKEKGDIPEGYSVSREKKERFSLILESASTNQTSMYLCASSSHPGLAYYEQYFGPGTRLTVT.

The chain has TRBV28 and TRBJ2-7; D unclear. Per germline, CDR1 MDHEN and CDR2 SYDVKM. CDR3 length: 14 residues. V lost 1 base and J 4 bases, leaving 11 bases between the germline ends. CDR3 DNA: TGTGCCAGCAGTTTATCTGCGGCCCGATACGAGCAGTACTTC. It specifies CASSLSAARYEQYF.

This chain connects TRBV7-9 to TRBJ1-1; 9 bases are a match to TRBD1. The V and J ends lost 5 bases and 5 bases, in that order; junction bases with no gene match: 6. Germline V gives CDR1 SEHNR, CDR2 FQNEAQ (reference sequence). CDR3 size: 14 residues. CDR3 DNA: TGTGCCAGCAGCACCGGGACAGGGTATACTGAAGCTTTCTTT. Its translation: CASSTGTGYTEAFF. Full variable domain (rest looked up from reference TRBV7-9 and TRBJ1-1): DTGVSQNPRHKITKRGQNVTFRCDPISEHNRLYWYRQTLGQGPEFLTYFQNEAQLEKSRLLSDRFSAERPKGSFSTLEIQRTEQGDSAMYLCASSTGTGYTEAFFGQGTRLTVV.

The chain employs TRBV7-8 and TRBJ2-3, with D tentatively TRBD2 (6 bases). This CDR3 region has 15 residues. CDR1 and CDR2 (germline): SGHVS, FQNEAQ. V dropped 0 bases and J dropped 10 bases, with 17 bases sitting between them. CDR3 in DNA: TGTGCCAGCAGCTTAGCGCTCGTTGGAGGGGAGGCGCAGTATTTT. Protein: CASSLALVGGEAQYF.

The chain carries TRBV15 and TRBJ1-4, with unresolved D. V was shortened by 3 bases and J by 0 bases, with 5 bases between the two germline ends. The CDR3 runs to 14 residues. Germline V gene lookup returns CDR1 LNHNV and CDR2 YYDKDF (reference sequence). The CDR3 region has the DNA TGTGCCACCAGCAGGTCCGCAACTAATGAAAAACTGTTTTTT. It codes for CATSRSATNEKLFF.

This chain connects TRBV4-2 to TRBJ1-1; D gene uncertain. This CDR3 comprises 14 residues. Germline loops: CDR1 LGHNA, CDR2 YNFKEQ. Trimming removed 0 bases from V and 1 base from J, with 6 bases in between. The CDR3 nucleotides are TGTGCCAGCAGCCAAGAAGTCAGGAACACTGAAGCTTTCTTT. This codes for CASSQEVRNTEAFF.

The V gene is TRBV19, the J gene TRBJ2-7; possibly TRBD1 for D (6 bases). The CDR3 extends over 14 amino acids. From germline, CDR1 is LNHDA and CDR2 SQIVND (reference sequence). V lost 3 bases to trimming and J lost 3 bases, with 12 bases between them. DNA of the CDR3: TGTGCCAGTAGTATCTACGACAGGCTCTACGAGCAGTACTTC. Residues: CASSIYDRLYEQYF. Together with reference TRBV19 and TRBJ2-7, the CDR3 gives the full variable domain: DGGITQSPKYLFRKEGQNVTLSCEQNLNHDAMYWYRQDPGQGLRLIYYSQIVNDFQKGDIAEGYSVSREKKESFPLTVTSAQKNPTAFYLCASSIYDRLYEQYFGPGTRLTVT.

CDR3 residues: CASSVIGLAGGNEQFF. Written as DNA, the CDR3 is TGTGCCAGCAGCGTTATCGGACTAGCGGGTGGCAATGAGCAGTTCTTC. The rearrangement joins TRBV9 to TRBJ2-1; 11 bases fit TRBD2. The J segment lost 6 bases and the V segment lost 2 bases, leaving 7 bases of the junction unmatched. The CDR3 is 16 amino acids. Per germline, CDR1 SGDLS and CDR2 YYNGEE.

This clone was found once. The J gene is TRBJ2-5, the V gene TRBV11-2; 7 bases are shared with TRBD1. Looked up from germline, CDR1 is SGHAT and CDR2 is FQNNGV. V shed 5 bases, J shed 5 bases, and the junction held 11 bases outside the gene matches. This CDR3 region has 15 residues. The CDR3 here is CASSTKGQGEETQYF. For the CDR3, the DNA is TGTGCCAGCAGCACCAAAGGGCAGGGGGAGGAGACCCAGTACTTC. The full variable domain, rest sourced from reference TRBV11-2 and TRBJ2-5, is EAGVAQSPRYKIIEKRQSVAFWCNPISGHATLYWYQQILGQGPKLLIQFQNNGVVDDSQLPKDRFSAERLKGVDSTLKIQPAKLEDSAVYLCASSTKGQGEETQYFGPGTRLLVL.

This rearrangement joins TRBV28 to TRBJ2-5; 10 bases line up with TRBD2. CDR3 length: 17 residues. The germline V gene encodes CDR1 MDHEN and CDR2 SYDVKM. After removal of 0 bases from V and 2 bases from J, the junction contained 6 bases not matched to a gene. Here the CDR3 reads CASSLWTSGPMQETQYF. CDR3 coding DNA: TGTGCCAGCAGTTTATGGACTAGCGGGCCAATGCAAGAGACCCAGTACTTC.

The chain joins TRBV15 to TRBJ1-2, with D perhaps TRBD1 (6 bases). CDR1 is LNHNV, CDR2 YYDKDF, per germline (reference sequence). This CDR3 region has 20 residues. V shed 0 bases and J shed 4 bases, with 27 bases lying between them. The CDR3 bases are TGTGCCACCAGCAGAGATCGGGGCGGGGGGGTAACAGGGCCTGGCTATGGCTACACCTTC. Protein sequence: CATSRDRGGGVTGPGYGYTF.

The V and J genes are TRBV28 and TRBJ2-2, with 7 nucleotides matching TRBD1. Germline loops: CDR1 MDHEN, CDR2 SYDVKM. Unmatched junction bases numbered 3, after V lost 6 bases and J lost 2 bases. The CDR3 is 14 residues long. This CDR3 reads CASRRTGNTGELFF. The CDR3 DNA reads TGTGCCAGCAGGAGGACAGGAAACACCGGGGAGCTGTTTTTT.

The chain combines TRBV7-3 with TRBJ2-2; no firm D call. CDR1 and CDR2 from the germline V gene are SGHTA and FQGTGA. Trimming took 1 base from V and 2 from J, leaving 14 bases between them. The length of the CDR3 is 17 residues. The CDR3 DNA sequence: TGTGCCAGCAGCTTAAATTCGCGCACAGCCAACACCGGGGAGCTGTTTTTT. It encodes CASSLNSRTANTGELFF.